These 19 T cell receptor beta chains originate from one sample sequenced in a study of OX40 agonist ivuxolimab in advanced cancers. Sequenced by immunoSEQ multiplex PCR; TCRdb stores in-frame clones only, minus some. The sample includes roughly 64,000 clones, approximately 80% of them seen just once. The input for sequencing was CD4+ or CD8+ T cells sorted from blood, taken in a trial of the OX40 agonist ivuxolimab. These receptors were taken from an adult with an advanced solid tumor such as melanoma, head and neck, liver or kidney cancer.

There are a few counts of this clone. Here the CDR3 reads CASSEGQPLSGANVLTF. In DNA, the CDR3 is TGTGCCAGTAGTGAAGGACAGCCCCTCTCTGGGGCCAACGTCCTGACTTTC. The V gene is TRBV19, the J gene TRBJ2-6, with D possibly TRBD1 on 6 matching bases. CDR3 length: 17 residues. V lost 5 bases to trimming and J lost 0 bases, with 14 bases between them. Germline V gene lookup returns CDR1 LNHDA and CDR2 SQIVND (reference sequence).

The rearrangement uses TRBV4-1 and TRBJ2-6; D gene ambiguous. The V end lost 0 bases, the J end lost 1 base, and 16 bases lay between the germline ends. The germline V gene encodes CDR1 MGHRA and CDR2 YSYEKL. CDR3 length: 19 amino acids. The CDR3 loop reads CASSQDGQFVISGANVLTF. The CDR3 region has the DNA TGCGCCAGCAGCCAAGATGGGCAGTTCGTAATATCTGGGGCCAACGTCCTGACTTTC.

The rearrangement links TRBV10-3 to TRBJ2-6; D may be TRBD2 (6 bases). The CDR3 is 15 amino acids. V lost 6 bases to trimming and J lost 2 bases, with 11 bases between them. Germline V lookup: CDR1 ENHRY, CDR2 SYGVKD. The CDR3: CAIRGPGAGANVLTF. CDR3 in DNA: TGTGCCATCAGGGGGCCGGGGGCTGGGGCCAACGTCCTGACTTTC.

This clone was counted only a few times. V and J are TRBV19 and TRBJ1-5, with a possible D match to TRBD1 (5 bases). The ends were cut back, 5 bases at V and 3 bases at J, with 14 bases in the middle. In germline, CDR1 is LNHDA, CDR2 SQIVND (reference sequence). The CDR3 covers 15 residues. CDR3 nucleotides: TGTGCCAGTAGTTCTATGGGACTGATCAATCAGCCCCAGCATTTT. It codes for CASSSMGLINQPQHF.

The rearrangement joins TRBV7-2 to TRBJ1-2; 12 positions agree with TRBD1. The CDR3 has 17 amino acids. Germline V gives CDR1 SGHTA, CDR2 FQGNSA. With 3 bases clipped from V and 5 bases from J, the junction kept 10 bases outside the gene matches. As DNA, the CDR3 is TGTGCCAGCAGCTTGACCGGGACAGGGGGCGCTTGGTATGGCTACACCTTC. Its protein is CASSLTGTGGAWYGYTF.

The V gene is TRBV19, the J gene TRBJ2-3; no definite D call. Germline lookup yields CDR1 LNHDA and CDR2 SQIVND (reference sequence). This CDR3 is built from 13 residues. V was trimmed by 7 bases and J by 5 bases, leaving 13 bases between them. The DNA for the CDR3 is TGTGCCAGTAACAACAGAGCGAGAGATACGCAGTATTTT. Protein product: CASNNRARDTQYF.

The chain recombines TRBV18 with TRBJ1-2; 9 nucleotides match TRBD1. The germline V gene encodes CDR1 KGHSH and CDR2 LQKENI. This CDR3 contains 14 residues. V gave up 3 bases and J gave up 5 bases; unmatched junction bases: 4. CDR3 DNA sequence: TGTGCCAGCTCACCTACAGGGGGCTTTTATGGCTACACCTTC. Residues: CASSPTGGFYGYTF.

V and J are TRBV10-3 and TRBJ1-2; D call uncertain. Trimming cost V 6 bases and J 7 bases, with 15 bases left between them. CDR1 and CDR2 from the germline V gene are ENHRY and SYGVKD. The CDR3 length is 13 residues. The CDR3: CAISPDKLSGYTF. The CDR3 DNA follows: TGTGCCATCAGCCCTGACAAGCTCTCTGGCTACACCTTC.

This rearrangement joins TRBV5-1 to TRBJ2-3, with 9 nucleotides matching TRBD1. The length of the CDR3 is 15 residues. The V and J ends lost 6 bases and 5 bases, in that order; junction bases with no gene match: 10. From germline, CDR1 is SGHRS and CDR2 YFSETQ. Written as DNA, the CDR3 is TGCGCCAGCACCCAAGGGACAGGGAATTTAGATACGCAGTATTTT. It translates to CASTQGTGNLDTQYF.

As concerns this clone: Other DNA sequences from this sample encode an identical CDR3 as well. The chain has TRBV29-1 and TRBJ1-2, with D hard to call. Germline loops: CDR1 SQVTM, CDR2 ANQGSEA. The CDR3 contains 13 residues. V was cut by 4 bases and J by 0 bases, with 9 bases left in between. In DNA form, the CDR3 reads TGCAGCGTTGCCGCGGCAGCTAACTATGGCTACACCTTC. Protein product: CSVAAAANYGYTF.

The CDR3 is CAISDRDREFGQPQHF. For the CDR3, the DNA is TGTGCCATCAGTGATCGGGACAGGGAGTTTGGTCAGCCCCAGCATTTT. The chain employs TRBV10-3 and TRBJ1-5; TRBD1 agrees at 9 bases. Germline V gene sequence: CDR1 ENHRY, CDR2 SYGVKD. The CDR3 totals 16 residues. With V trimmed by 3 bases and J by 6 bases, 9 bases remained unmatched.

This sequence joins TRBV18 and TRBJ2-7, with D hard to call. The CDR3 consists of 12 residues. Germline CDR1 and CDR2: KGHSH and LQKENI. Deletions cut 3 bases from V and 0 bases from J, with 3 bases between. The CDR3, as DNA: TGTGCCAGCTCACCCAGCTCCTACGAGCAGTACTTC. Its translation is CASSPSSYEQYF.

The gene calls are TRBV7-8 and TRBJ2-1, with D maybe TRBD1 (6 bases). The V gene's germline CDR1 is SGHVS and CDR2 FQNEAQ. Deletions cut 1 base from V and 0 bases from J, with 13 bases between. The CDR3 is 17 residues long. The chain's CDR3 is CASSLGQGSSSYNEQFF. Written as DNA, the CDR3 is TGTGCCAGCAGCTTAGGGCAGGGGTCGAGCTCCTACAATGAGCAGTTCTTC.

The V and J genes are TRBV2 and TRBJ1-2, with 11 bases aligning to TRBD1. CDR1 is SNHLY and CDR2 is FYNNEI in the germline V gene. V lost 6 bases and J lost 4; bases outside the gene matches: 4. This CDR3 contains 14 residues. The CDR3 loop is CASRDRGLGYGYTF. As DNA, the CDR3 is TGTGCCAGCAGGGACAGGGGGCTTGGCTATGGCTACACCTTC.

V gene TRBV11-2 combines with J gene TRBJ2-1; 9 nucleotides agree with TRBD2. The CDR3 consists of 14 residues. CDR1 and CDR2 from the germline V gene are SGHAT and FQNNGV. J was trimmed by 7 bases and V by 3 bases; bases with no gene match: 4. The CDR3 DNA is TGTGCCAGCAGCTTGTTTAGCGGGGGTAATGAGCAGTTCTTC. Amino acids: CASSLFSGGNEQFF.

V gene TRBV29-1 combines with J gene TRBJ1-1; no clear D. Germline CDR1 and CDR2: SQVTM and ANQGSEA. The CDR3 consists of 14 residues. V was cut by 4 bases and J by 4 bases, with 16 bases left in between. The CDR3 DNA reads TGCAGCGTTGCTTTGGTCGGGATGAGCACTGAAGCTTTCTTT. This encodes CSVALVGMSTEAFF.

The CDR3 bases are TGTGCCAGCAGCTCCCGTGAAAACACCATATATTTT. This encodes CASSSRENTIYF. This chain uses TRBV7-6 with TRBJ1-3; D is ambiguous. The length of the CDR3 is 12 residues. Germline values: CDR1 SGHVS, CDR2 FNYEAQ. V gave up 4 bases and J gave up 6 bases, with 7 bases separating them.

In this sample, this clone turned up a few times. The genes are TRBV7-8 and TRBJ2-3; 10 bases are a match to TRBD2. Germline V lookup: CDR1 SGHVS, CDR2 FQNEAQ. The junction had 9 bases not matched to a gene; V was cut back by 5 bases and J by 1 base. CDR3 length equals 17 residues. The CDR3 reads CASSPRGLAGGTDTQYF. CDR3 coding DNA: TGTGCCAGCAGCCCTAGAGGGCTAGCGGGAGGCACAGATACGCAGTATTTT.

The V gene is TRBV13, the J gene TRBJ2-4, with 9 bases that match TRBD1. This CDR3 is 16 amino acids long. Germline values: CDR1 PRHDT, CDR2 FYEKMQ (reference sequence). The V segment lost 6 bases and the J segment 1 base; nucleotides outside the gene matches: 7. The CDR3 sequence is CASSKTGGAAKNIQYF. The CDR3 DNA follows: TGTGCCAGCAGTAAGACAGGGGGAGCGGCCAAAAACATTCAGTACTTC.